This T cell receptor beta chain was recorded in a study of T cell changes during pregnancy in multiple sclerosis. V was clipped by 7 bases and J by 5 bases; unmatched bases: 10. Germline-derived CDR1 and CDR2 are MDHEN and SYDVKM. This CDR3 spans 15 amino acids. Sequencing was performed with immunoSEQ multiplex PCR; in TCRdb, only in-frame clones are kept and a portion is missing. The sample lists approximately 46,000 clones; 89% were seen once. This chain connects TRBV28 to TRBJ1-4; 7 positions agree with TRBD1. The receptor's source is a female donor with multiple sclerosis, enrolled in a pregnancy study. The sequences come from CD4+ T cells from peripheral blood mononuclear cells, collected after pregnancy. CDR3 protein: CASNDPGQINEKLFF. The DNA for the CDR3 is TGTGCCAGCAACGACCCGGGACAGATAAATGAAAAACTGTTTTTT.